The text below deals with one T cell receptor beta chain. This clone's antigen is unknown. No per-base quality is available; no much larger clone lies one base away. This record belongs to a study of control samples from healthy donors and cancer patients (TCRdb year 2020). Libraries were made using the immunoSEQ multiplex PCR assay. TCRdb took this table from immuneACCESS and kept in-frame rearrangements with V and J called. Such tables lack part of the clones; where checked against another copy, unresolved V genes explain under half of the gap, and the rest is unexplained. The sample records 150,000 to 200,000 clones, approximately 92% of which are singletons. The biggest ten clones account for around 1.4% of the sample. V ends up 5 bases short and J 2 bases short, with an unmatched junction base count of 3. Inclusive of the bounding cysteine and phenylalanine, the CDR3 is 14 residues long. Only the CDR3 part of the read is kept: 42 bases, read in frame from the first base. The germline V gene yields SGDLS for CDR1 and YYNGEE for CDR2.

In this chain, TRBV9 is recombined with TRBJ2-7; TRBD1 agrees with 11 junctional bases. The specimen sequenced was blood. The clonotype was recovered from a man aged 25-40 years in good health. The CDR3 protein is CASSGTGGTYEQYF. The nucleotide sequence is TGTGCCAGCAGTGGGACAGGGGGTACCTACGAGCAGTACTTC.